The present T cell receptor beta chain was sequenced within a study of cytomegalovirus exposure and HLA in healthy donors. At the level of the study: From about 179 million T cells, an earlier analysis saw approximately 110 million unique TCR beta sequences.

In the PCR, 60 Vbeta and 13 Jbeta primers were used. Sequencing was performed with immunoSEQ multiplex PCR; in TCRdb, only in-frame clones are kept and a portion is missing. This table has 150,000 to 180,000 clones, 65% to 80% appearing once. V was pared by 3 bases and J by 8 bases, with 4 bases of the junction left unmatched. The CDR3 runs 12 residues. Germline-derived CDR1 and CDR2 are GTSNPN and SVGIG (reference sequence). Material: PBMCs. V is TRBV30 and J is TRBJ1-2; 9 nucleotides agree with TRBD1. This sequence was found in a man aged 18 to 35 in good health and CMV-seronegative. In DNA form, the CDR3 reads TGTGCCTGGAGCCGGGACAGGGAAGGCTACACCTTC. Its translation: CAWSRDREGYTF. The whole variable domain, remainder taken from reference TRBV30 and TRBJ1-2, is SQTIHQWPATLVQPVGSPLSLECTVEGTSNPNLYWYRQAAGRGLQLLFYSVGIGQISSEVPQNLSASRPQDRQFILSSKKLLLSDSGFYLCAWSRDREGYTFGSGTRLTVV.